The entry below describes one T cell receptor beta chain. The antigen this receptor binds is unknown. No quality values exist for individual bases; no much larger clone is one base distant. Library preparation was by the immunoSEQ multiplex PCR assay. A mixture of 60 forward primers for TCR Vbeta segments and 13 reverse primers for TCR Jbeta segments was used in the multiplex PCR. Amplification of the CDR3 region of rearranged TCR beta genes was performed with a multiplex PCR assay on genomic DNA. Amplified TCR beta libraries were sequenced as 87-base-pair reads on the Illumina HiSeq System. The authors' pipeline ran thus. In a later analysis, tens of millions of unique TCR beta chains were counted across the 650 to 700 repertoires, and roughly 11 million of these chains were shared by at least two donors. Raw reads were error-corrected and collapsed into unique sequences with a nearest-neighbor algorithm that merged closely related sequences to remove PCR and sequencing errors. V, D and J gene segments were assigned by aligning CDR3 sequences to IMGT reference sequences. Each retained sequence needed at least a six-nucleotide match to both a V gene segment and a J gene segment. Rearrangements were called productive when the CDR3 lacked stop codons and stayed in frame with V and J; all others were non-productive. CDR3 was defined according to IMGT convention as the region running from the second conserved V-encoded cysteine to the conserved J-encoded phenylalanine. In an earlier analysis of just under 600 of the donors, sequences lacking an unambiguous match to a single V gene segment were excluded. An earlier analysis of under 750 of the donors called V segments functional above 56.7% productive rearrangements and segregating when the between-donor standard deviation exceeded 5%. A statistical classification framework was developed to diagnose cytomegalovirus status using the catalog of TCR beta chain sequences. In a later analysis, TCR nucleotide sequences were compared against IMGT/GENE-DB human TR gene sequences so that V and J genes could be assigned. In a later analysis, CDR3 sequences and most-parsimonious VDJ recombination scenarios were assigned using the TCRdist pipeline. In a later analysis, each TCR beta chain was defined by its CDR3 amino acid sequence together with its V-gene family, and reads lacking a unique V-gene family were excluded. In a later analysis, 500 to 700 highly shared, low-generation-probability nucleotide sequences were removed to address suspected cross-contamination and a sequencing artifact. For each public chain, a later analysis derived a clonal expansion index from normalized ranks of inferred template counts within each repertoire. In a later analysis, generation probabilities were computed with a VDJ recombination model fitted to out-of-frame rearrangements, and the resulting probabilities were checked against IGoR. A later analysis scored TCR-TCR, TCR-HLA and TCR-CMV co-occurrence with hypergeometric tests, applying a repertoire-size bias correction to TCR pairs. In a later analysis, false discovery rates were estimated by permuting HLA or CMV assignments 20 times. In a later analysis, co-occurring TCRs were grouped using DBSCAN, and TCRdist sequence similarity was added for clustering within HLA-allele-positive subsets. For co-occurrence clustering, repertoires with fewer than 30,000 or more than 120,000 public chains were excluded, along with five repertoires with anomalous nucleotide sharing. The clones in this table, taken by TCRdb from immuneACCESS, are in-frame only. Not every clone is retained; where verified, under half of the shortfall comes from an unresolved V gene, and the cause of the rest is unknown. V and J calls and clone size follow that table, whereas D and trimming were derived from the DNA. In this sample the table shows approximately 140,000 clones, roughly three quarters of which occur a single time. The ten largest clones add up to about 5.3% of the sample.

Trimming at the junction amounts to 3 bases on V and 4 bases on J, and the germline ends lie 20 bases apart. Including cysteine and phenylalanine, the CDR3 has 17 amino acids. The sequence is cut down to CDR3 DNA, 51 bases in frame from base 1. Per the germline V gene, SGHDT is the CDR1 and YYEEEE is the CDR2. In total, roughly 670 healthy bone marrow donors made up the cohort. At the time of sampling, every cohort member was nominally healthy, though immune exposures that went unrecorded were likely present. The donor tested CMV seronegative and was one of the 352 seronegative cohort members. A peripheral blood sample was provided by each donor, and peripheral blood mononuclear cells were used for TCR beta sequencing. The Qiagen DNeasy Blood Extraction Kit was used to extract genomic DNA from the blood cell samples. This sample is part of a study of cytomegalovirus exposure and HLA in healthy donors (dated by TCRdb to the late 2010s). Regarding the research as a whole: In an earlier analysis of under 750 of the donors, 276 Gb of sequence data and 117 million unique TCR beta sequences from roughly 190 million T cells were reported. An early release that covered some 630 HLA-typed donors contained around 300 gigabases of sequencing data and tens of millions of unique TCR sequences. The aim of the study was to test whether cataloging public T cell receptors could identify signatures of past pathogen exposure. The study profiled the T cell repertoires of some 610 subjects by immunosequencing and related them to cytomegalovirus serostatus. A later analysis re-examined previously published TCR beta repertoires from more than 600 donors and added high-resolution HLA genotyping to investigate patterns of TCR occurrence. Typing coverage differed by locus: A, B, C, DRB1 and DQB1 were typed in about 620-640 donors, DQA1 in 500 to 550, DPA1 in 600 to 610, and DPB1 in 450 to 480. Rather than drawing on any new phenotypic data, the later analysis identified candidate immune exposures from TCR beta sequences and the way those sequences occurred across donors. A separate validation cohort of 100 to 150 different subjects was used in addition to the roughly 670-subject first cohort. The genetic ancestry cluster associated with self-reported Caucasian donors included roughly four fifths of the 398 genotyped donors. To predict cytomegalovirus infection status, the study combined high-throughput TCR immunosequencing, statistical association of individual TCRs with disease status, and machine learning. Among about 400 genotyped donors of the cohort, an average of roughly 230,000 unique TCR beta nucleotide sequences was sequenced per donor, of which roughly 18% were non-productive. An earlier analysis of roughly 580 of the donors used high-throughput TCR beta sequencing to judge whether each TCR beta V gene segment behaved as functional or pseudogenic. Alongside the repertoire data, information on donor age, sex, ethnicity and CMV serostatus was compiled. A later genetic analysis used genome-wide SNP genotypes for about 65% of the 666 donors, treating that subset as a discovery cohort. Every repertoire in the discovery cohort had been generated on one and the same sequencing platform. HLA typing covered class I and class II loci at four-digit resolution. About five DR-DQ haplotypes were treated as single units for association and clustering because of strong linkage in the cohort. The research as a whole found: In a later analysis, most CMV-associated TCR beta chains were found to appear HLA-restricted, with HLA associations seemingly driven largely by CMV exposure. Several of the top co-occurrence clusters appeared to be linked to parvovirus B19, influenza, CMV and Epstein-Barr virus, according to a later analysis. Because counts were too low, roughly 16 rarely observed V segments, including chromosome 9 orphons, were left out of the earlier analysis of about 620 of the donors. Presence/absence analyses assumed roughly uniform sequencing depth across donors, an assumption that may not hold. At a false discovery rate of 0.05, a later analysis linked under 20,000 TCR beta sequences to specific HLA alleles. Across donors, most TCR sequences were observed very rarely, whereas some public TCRs were present in many individuals. The study gave a list of some 150 TCR beta chains associated with cytomegalovirus. In an earlier analysis of 500 to 650 of the donors, most TCR beta V segments appeared in productive rearrangements about 87% or about 30% of the time, broadly matching IMGT annotations. When HLA alleles, especially DR and DQ, strongly co-occurred, TCR associations were difficult to assign to individual alleles. Because HLA typing was unavailable for some donors at each locus, only the typed subset was used in association tests. The 87-base-pair reads could not distinguish some IMGT-functional V segments, including TRBV6-2 and TRBV6-3, so those segments were excluded. The classifier was reported to diagnose cytomegalovirus status with high specificity and sensitivity in both the original and validation cohorts. The sequencing pipeline was judged likely to have produced a cluster of highly shared sequence variants as a technical artifact. The cohort was sequenced for TCR beta chains only, and without alpha or paired-chain data the features that could be detected were limited. Linkage disequilibrium might explain the correlated functional status among segregating V segments, but an unknown experimental factor could not be ruled out. In a later analysis, the rate of TCR association differed among HLA loci, with DRB1 alleles having the most associated TCRs and HLA-C alleles having the fewest. V-gene and J-gene trimming of TCR beta chains was associated with a missense DCLRE1C variant in a later genetic analysis, and the association was replicated in an independent cohort. In a later genetic analysis, fewer N-insertions in productive TCRs were reported among donors in an Asian-associated ancestry cluster than the approximately 630-donor mean. A further reported finding was that TCR beta sequences accurately predicted the HLA-A and HLA-B alleles for most subjects in the first cohort. Three of the identified cytomegalovirus-associated TCR beta chains were confirmed in vitro to be specific for cytomegalovirus antigens. In a later analysis, HLA-associated TCR beta chains were found to be more clonally expanded and to have lower generation probabilities than equally common non-associated chains. According to the authors, the approach could potentially be generalized to other disease states and immunological phenotypes. The only immune exposure information available for the cohort was CMV serostatus.

The chain is made from TRBV5-6 and TRBJ2-1; tentative D gene TRBD1, with 5 bases matching. The source material was PBMCs. The TCR was taken from a woman between 45 and 60 years old in good health and CMV-seronegative. Read as DNA, the sequence is TGTGCCAGCAGCTCCGAAGGACACCTATGGATGTACAATGAGCAGTTCTTC. Its translation is CASSSEGHLWMYNEQFF.